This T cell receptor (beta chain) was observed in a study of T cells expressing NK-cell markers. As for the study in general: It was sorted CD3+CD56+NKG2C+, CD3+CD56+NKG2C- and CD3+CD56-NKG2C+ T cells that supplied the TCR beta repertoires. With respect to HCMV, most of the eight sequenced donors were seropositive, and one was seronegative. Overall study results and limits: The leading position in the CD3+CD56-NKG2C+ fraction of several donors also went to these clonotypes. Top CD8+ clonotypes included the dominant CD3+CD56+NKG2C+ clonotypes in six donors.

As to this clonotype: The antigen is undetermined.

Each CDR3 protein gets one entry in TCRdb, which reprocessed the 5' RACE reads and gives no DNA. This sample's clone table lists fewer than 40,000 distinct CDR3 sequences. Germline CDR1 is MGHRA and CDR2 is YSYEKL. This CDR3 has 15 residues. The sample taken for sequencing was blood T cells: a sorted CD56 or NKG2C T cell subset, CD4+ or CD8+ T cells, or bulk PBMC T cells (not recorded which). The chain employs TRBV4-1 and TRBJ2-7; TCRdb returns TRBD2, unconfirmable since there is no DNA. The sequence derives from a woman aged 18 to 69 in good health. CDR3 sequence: CASSQLAGTAYEQYF.